This entry describes one T cell receptor beta chain. The data originate from a study of blood T cell repertoires in COVID-19. Background on the study: COVID-19 samples from acute and convalescent phases originated in the United States, Italy and Spain.

Clones were read by immunoSEQ multiplex PCR, and TCRdb kept only the in-frame ones, dropping some. The sample records tens of thousands of clones, about four fifths being singletons. CDR3 length: 15 amino acids. Germline lookup yields CDR1 LGHDT and CDR2 YNNKEL (reference sequence). The V end lost 4 bases, the J end lost 4 bases, and 14 bases lay between the germline ends. V gene TRBV3-1 (or the pseudogene TRBV3-2) combines with J gene TRBJ2-4; D perhaps matches TRBD1 (5 bases). The material sequenced was peripheral blood. The clonotype comes from a man in his 70s who had recovered from COVID-19. CDR3 DNA sequence: TGTGCCAGCAGCCCCCCGGTAGGGGCGAAAAACATTCAGTACTTC. Protein product: CASSPPVGAKNIQYF.